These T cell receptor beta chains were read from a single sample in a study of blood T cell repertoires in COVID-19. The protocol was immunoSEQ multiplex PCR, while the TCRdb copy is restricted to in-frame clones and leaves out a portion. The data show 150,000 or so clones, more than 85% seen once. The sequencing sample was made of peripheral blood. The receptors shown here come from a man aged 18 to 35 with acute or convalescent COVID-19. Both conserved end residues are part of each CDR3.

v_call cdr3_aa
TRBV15 CATSRVPRGGVTDTQYF
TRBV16 CASSQFADFGGYTF
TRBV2 CASTESGGQETQYF
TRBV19 CASSTSGATEAFF
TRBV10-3 CAIRDGTAMNTEAFF
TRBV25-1 CASSRGMNTEAFF
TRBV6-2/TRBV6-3 CASSYLGGSYEQYF
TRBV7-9 CASRTGQGYSPLHF
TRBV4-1 CASSQDKTSGGQNEQFF
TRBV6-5 CASTGTTRNIQYF
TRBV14 CASRVGPWGELFF
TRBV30 CAWSPGGDQPQHF
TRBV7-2 CASSLIPLASETQYF
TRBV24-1 CATSDLLAGGQDTQYF
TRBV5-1 CASSRQTSGRDEQFF
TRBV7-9 CASSFTGNTIYF
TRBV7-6 CASSLAGGYNEQFF
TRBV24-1 CATSDTPGLAGLSSYNEQFF
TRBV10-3 CAITTGVGSPLHF
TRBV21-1 CASRRDRGCNEQFF
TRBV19 CASSQGLTEAFF
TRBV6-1 CASSEARSTQYF